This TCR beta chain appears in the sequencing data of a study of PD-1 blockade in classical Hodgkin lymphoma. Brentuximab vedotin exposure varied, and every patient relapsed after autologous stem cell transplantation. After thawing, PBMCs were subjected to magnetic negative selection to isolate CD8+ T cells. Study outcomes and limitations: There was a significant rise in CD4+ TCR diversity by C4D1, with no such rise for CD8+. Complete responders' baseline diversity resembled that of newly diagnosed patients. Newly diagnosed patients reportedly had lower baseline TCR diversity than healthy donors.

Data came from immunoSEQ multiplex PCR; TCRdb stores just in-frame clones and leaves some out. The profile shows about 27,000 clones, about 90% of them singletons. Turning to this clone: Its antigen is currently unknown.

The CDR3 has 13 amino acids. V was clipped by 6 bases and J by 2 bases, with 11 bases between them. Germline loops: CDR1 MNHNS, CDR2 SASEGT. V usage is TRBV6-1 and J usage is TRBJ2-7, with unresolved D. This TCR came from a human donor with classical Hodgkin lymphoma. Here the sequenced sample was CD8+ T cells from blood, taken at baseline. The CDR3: CASRGPWAYEQYF. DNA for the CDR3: TGTGCCAGCAGGGGTCCGTGGGCCTACGAGCAGTACTTC.